One and the same sample provided the 6 T cell receptor beta chains below, sequenced in a study of vaccination and CD4 T cells after COVID-19. Their recognized antigens are unknown. Sequenced with the Oncomine TCR Beta short-read assay was DNA taken from cultured CD4+ T cells. TCRdb re-called the PCR reads with MiXCR, one entry per CDR3 protein. The sample lists approximately 9,700 distinct CDR3 sequences; approximately 30% were seen once. The sample's treatment: roughly nine-day PBMC culture with coronavirus spike peptide pools or control peptides (ViraFEST assay). The sample in question was CD4+ T cells from blood, cultured in vitro, obtained after SARS-CoV-2 vaccination. The source is a human donor who had recovered from COVID-19.

A few counts support this clonotype. The chain uses TRBV5-6 and TRBJ1-4; TRBD1 is a possible D gene (5 bases). V shed 1 base and J shed 3 bases, with 16 bases lying between them. Germline CDR1 and CDR2: SGHDT and YYEEEE. This CDR3 is built from 17 residues. In DNA, the CDR3 is TGTGCCAGCAGCTTGTTCCCGGGCAGGGCCGCTAATGAAAAACTGTTTTTT. Translating it yields CASSLFPGRAANEKLFF.

This clonotype was counted a few times. The chain combines TRBV29-1 with TRBJ2-1; D is uncertain. The CDR3 loop spans 12 amino acids. From germline, CDR1 is SQVTM and CDR2 ANQGSEA. Between the trimmed V and J ends, which lost 5 bases and 5 bases, there was a span of 10 bases. Here the CDR3 reads CSVSSSHNEQFF. The CDR3 nucleotides are TGCAGCGTTTCCTCCTCACACAATGAGCAGTTCTTC.

This clonotype was found once. V is TRBV9 and J is TRBJ2-1; 10 bases align to TRBD2. Germline V gives CDR1 SGDLS, CDR2 YYNGEE. The CDR3 is 15 residues long. With V trimmed by 2 bases and J by 6 bases, 5 bases remained unmatched. As DNA, the CDR3 is TGTGCCAGCAGCGTCCTAGCGGGAGTTGTCAATGAGCAGTTCTTC. As protein: CASSVLAGVVNEQFF. Full variable domain (rest looked up from reference TRBV9 and TRBJ2-1): DSGVTQTPKHLITATGQRVTLRCSPRSGDLSVYWYQQSLDQGLQFLIQYYNGEERAKGNILERFSAQQFPDLHSELNLSSLELGDSALYFCASSVLAGVVNEQFFGPGTRLTVL.

This clonotype was counted a few times. The chain links TRBV28 to TRBJ2-7, with TRBD1 identical over 11 bases. Germline V gene sequence: CDR1 MDHEN, CDR2 SYDVKM. CDR3 length: 14 amino acids. J gave up 0 bases and V 8 bases, and 3 bases lay outside the gene matches. The CDR3 DNA reads as TGTGCCAGCCCCGGGACAGGGGGCTCCTACGAGCAGTACTTC. It yields the protein CASPGTGGSYEQYF.

This rearrangement joins TRBV28 to TRBJ2-5; 9 bases line up with TRBD2. With V trimmed by 6 bases and J by 5 bases, 13 bases remained unmatched. CDR3 length equals 16 residues. Germline values: CDR1 MDHEN, CDR2 SYDVKM. The CDR3 sequence is CASSLQQSGRRETQYF. CDR3 DNA sequence: TGTGCCAGCAGCTTACAGCAAAGCGGGAGGCGGGAGACCCAGTACTTC.

In its sample, this clonotype ranks as medium-sized. The chain uses TRBV27 and TRBJ1-6; TRBD1 is a possible D gene (6 bases). The CDR3 has 15 residues. V lost 6 bases, J lost 6 bases, and 15 bases lay in between. The germline V gene encodes CDR1 MNHEY and CDR2 SMNVEV (reference sequence). CDR3: CASRVGGASNSPLHF. CDR3 nucleotides: TGTGCCAGCAGGGTTGGGGGGGCGTCTAATTCACCCCTCCACTTT.